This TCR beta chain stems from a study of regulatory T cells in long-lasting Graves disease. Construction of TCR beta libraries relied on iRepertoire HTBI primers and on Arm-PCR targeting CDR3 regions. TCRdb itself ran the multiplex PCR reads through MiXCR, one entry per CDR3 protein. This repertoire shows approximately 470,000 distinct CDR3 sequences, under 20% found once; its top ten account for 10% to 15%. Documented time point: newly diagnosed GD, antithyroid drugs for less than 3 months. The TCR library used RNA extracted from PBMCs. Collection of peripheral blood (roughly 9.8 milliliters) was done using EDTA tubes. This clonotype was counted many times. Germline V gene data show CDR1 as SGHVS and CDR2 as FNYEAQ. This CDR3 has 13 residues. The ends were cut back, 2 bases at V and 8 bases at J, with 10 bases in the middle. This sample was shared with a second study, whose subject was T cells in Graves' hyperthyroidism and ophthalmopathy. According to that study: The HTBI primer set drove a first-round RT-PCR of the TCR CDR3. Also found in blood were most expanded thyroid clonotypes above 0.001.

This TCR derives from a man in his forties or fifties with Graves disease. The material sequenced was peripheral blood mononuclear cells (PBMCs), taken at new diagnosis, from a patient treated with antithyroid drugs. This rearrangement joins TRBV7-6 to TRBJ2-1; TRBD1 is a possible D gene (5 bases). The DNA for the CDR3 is TGTGCCAGCAGCTTAACAGGCGGATATGAGCAGTTCTTC. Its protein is CASSLTGGYEQFF.